This T cell receptor (beta chain) came from a study of T-cell memory formation after mild COVID-19. Overall study: Largely donor-specific sequence clusters came from a couple of donors.

Turning to this clonotype: Its antigen remains unidentified.

TCRdb processed the 5' RACE reads anew with MiXCR; each CDR3 protein has one entry. The data contain about 390,000 distinct CDR3 sequences, approximately 15% of them singletons. Findings of the study overall: A subset of responding clones appeared in pre-infection memory, suggesting cross-reactive memory joined.

The CDR3 totals 14 residues. With V trimmed by 2 bases and J by 8 bases, 9 bases remained unmatched. The germline V gene encodes CDR1 SGHRS and CDR2 YFSETQ. The sequenced material came from PBMCs or a T cell subset sorted from them (not recorded which). This chain uses TRBV5-1 with TRBJ1-2, with 7 bases matching TRBD1. This sequence originates from a man between 18 and 29 years old who had mild COVID-19 (a few samples of this study predate the infection). Cell type and time point are not known. CDR3 nucleotides: TGCGCCAGCAGCTTTTACCCGACAGGGAGCGGCTACACCTTC. Protein: CASSFYPTGSGYTF. The full variable domain, with the rest looked up from reference TRBV5-1 and TRBJ1-2, is KAGVTQTPRYLIKTRGQQVTLSCSPISGHRSVSWYQQTPGQGLQFLFEYFSETQRNKGNFPGRFSGRQFSNSRSEMNVSTLELGDSALYLCASSFYPTGSGYTFGSGTRLTVV.